This T cell receptor beta chain was recorded in a study of T-cell reconstitution after alpha-beta-depleted transplantation in children. Whole-study results and caveats: Surviving recipient T cells and thymic progenitors underlay high day-60 TCRbeta diversity in some patients. At one year after transplant, newly produced T cells mostly accounted for T-cell counts and diversity. Alpha-beta T cells about two months after transplant reportedly derived from several hundred expanded graft clones.

This clonotype was recorded many times. Its antigen remains unknown. Germline trimming cut 6 bases from V and 2 bases from J; bases unmatched to any gene: 3. Germline V gene lookup returns CDR1 MNHEY and CDR2 SVGEGT. This CDR3 spans 14 amino acids. It was with unique molecular identifiers that the TCRbeta library was prepared. TCRdb used MiXCR to reprocess the PCR reads, holding one entry per CDR3 protein. The repertoire holds almost 7,500 distinct CDR3 sequences, with approximately 5.6% as singletons. Sequenced here: PBMCs, mostly from graft donor cells, sampled 180 days after TCRalphabeta/CD19-depleted stem cell transplant. This chain links TRBV6-2 or TRBV6-3 with TRBJ2-7, with 11 bases identical to TRBD2. The receptor's source is a child under two years old who had a stem cell transplant for acute myeloid leukemia, so the T cells may come from the graft donor. The CDR3 here is CASRGSGRAYEQYF. Here the CDR3 DNA reads TGTGCCAGCAGAGGTAGCGGGAGGGCCTACGAGCAGTACTTC.